Listed below are T cell receptor beta chains from one sample, sequenced in a study of identical twins. TCRdb re-analysed the 5' RACE reads in MiXCR, keeping a single row per CDR3 protein. The sample carries just under 550,000 distinct CDR3 sequences, nearly 15% recorded once. This sample was also put to use in a study of yellow fever vaccine responses in identical twins.

The sequencing input was CD4+ T cells sorted from blood. All receptors come from a woman aged 18-29 years in good health. CDR3s include the opening cysteine and the closing phenylalanine or tryptophan. D genes are given only for firm matches. Expanded clones get a size class; other rows say once, few or many, or leave the size out.

TRBJ1-1 | . | 13 | . | TRBV12-3/TRBV12-4 | TGTGCCAGCAGGTTAGCGGAGAACACTGAAGCTTTCTTT | CASRLAENTEAFF
TRBJ2-7 | TRBD1 | 15 | . | TRBV28 | TGTGCCAGCAGTGCCTCCGGGACAGGGACGTCCGAGCAGTACTTC | CASSASGTGTSEQYF
TRBJ2-1 | . | 15 | . | TRBV12-3/TRBV12-4 | TGTGCCAGCAGTTTTATCCGGGTAGCAGACAATGAGCAGTTCTTC | CASSFIRVADNEQFF
TRBJ2-1 | . | 16 | . | TRBV5-1 | TGCGCCAGCAGCTTGGCCGGCCAGGTAAATTACAATGAGCAGTTCTTC | CASSLAGQVNYNEQFF
TRBJ2-1 | TRBD2 | 17 | many | TRBV3-1 | TGTGCCAGCAGCCGCGGCGGGAGGAAGGTCACCTACAATGAGCAGTTCTTC | CASSRGGRKVTYNEQFF
TRBJ2-1 | TRBD2 | 13 | . | TRBV27 | TGTGCCAGCAGTTTTCCTAGCGGTGGTGAGCAGTTCTTC | CASSFPSGGEQFF
TRBJ2-1 | . | 15 | . | TRBV5-8 | TGTGCCAGCAGCTTGGCCAGGACCCGATACAATGAGCAGTTCTTC | CASSLARTRYNEQFF
TRBJ2-5 | TRBD2 | 14 | few | TRBV29-1 | TGCAGCGTACGGACTAGCGGGGGTTTTGAGACCCAGTACTTC | CSVRTSGGFETQYF
TRBJ2-2 | . | 14 | few | TRBV3-1 | TGTGCCAGCAGCCAACGATCGAACACCGGGGAGCTGTTTTTT | CASSQRSNTGELFF
TRBJ2-5 | TRBD2 | 14 | . | TRBV5-1 | TGCGCCAGCAGCCAGGGACTAGCGAAGGAGACCCAGTACTTC | CASSQGLAKETQYF
TRBJ2-2 | . | 16 | few | TRBV12-3/TRBV12-4 | TGTGCCAGCAGCCCTCGGACAACGGGTAGGACCGGGGAGCTGTTTTTT | CASSPRTTGRTGELFF
TRBJ2-1 | TRBD1 | 12 | many | TRBV29-1 | TGCAGCGGCGCAGGACAGGGGTATGAGCAGTTCTTC | CSGAGQGYEQFF
TRBJ1-2 | . | 14 | . | TRBV12-3/TRBV12-4 | TGTGCCAGCAGCCCCGGGCAGGGGTCCTATGGCTACACCTTC | CASSPGQGSYGYTF
TRBJ2-5 | . | 12 | many | TRBV12-3/TRBV12-4 | TGTGCCAGCAGTGGGACTTCTGAGACCCAGTACTTC | CASSGTSETQYF
TRBJ2-7 | . | 13 | few | TRBV2 | TGTGCCAGCAGTGCGGGCAGGGGCTACGAGCAGTACTTC | CASSAGRGYEQYF
TRBJ2-7 | . | 13 | few | TRBV10-3 | TGTGCCATCAGTGAGTCGCCCCCCTACGAGCAGTACTTC | CAISESPPYEQYF
TRBJ2-1 | TRBD2 | 16 | . | TRBV7-3 | TGTGCCAGCAGCTGGTGGGTGGCGGGAGCGGGCAATGAGCAGTTCTTC | CASSWWVAGAGNEQFF
TRBJ2-5 | . | 13 | . | TRBV5-6 | TGTGCCAGCAGCTTCCAGGAGCAAGAGACCCAGTACTTC | CASSFQEQETQYF
TRBJ2-5 | . | 16 | . | TRBV27 | TGTGCCAGCAGTTATCGGCCCACGTCCGTCCAAGAGACCCAGTACTTC | CASSYRPTSVQETQYF
TRBJ2-5 | TRBD2 | 13 | . | TRBV20-1 | TGCAGTGCTTTGGGGGGGGGTGGGGAGACCCAGTACTTC | CSALGGGGETQYF
TRBJ2-3 | TRBD2 | 16 | few | TRBV5-1 | TGCGCCAGCAGCTCCGGGACTAGAGACCGCACAGATACGCAGTATTTT | CASSSGTRDRTDTQYF
TRBJ2-7 | TRBD2 | 16 | . | TRBV28 | TGTGCCAGCAGTACTCCCTGGACTAGATCGGGGTACGAGCAGTACTTC | CASSTPWTRSGYEQYF
TRBJ2-1 | . | 11 | . | TRBV20-1 | TGCAGTGCCGAACAGGGTGGTGAGCAGTTCTTC | CSAEQGGEQFF
TRBJ2-1 | TRBD2 | 17 | few | TRBV28 | TGTGCCAGCAGTCCCCCTAGCGGGAGGCACTCCTACAATGAGCAGTTCTTC | CASSPPSGRHSYNEQFF
TRBJ1-1 | . | 15 | . | TRBV10-3 | TGTGCCATCAACACTAAATCTATGGTAGTCACTGAAGCTTTCTTT | CAINTKSMVVTEAFF
TRBJ2-1 | . | 19 | . | TRBV5-6 | TGTGCCAGCCGCGGGGGATGGGGGGGCCTTTCCTTCTCCTACAATGAGCAGTTCTTC | CASRGGWGGLSFSYNEQFF
TRBJ1-1 | . | 14 | few | TRBV7-2 | TGTGCCAGCAGCTCCCAAGGGGGGGGCACTGAAGCTTTCTTT | CASSSQGGGTEAFF
TRBJ1-6 | TRBD1 | 15 | few | TRBV28 | TGTGCCAGCAGCCTCCCCGGGACAGGGTTTTCACCCCTCCACTTT | CASSLPGTGFSPLHF
TRBJ1-5 | . | 14 | few | TRBV12-3/TRBV12-4 | TGTGCCAGCAGTTTTGTAGGAGTCAATCAGCCCCAGCATTTT | CASSFVGVNQPQHF
TRBJ2-1 | TRBD1 | 16 | . | TRBV11-1 | TGTGCCAGCAGTAGCCGGGACAGGGGGCGAGGCAATGAGCAGTTCTTC | CASSSRDRGRGNEQFF
TRBJ1-2 | . | 12 | many | TRBV29-1 | TGCAGCGTCGGAACCAGGGATGGTGGCTACACCTTC | CSVGTRDGGYTF
TRBJ2-1 | . | 16 | few | TRBV7-6 | TGTGCCAGCAGCTTAATGGCTTTAAAGGCCCCCGGTGAGCAGTTCTTC | CASSLMALKAPGEQFF
TRBJ2-1 | . | 14 | . | TRBV12-3/TRBV12-4 | TGTGCCAGCAGAGGATTTGAATCCTACAATGAGCAGTTCTTC | CASRGFESYNEQFF
TRBJ1-5 | TRBD1 | 14 | few | TRBV7-9 | TGTGCCAGCAGCTTAAGTTCAGGGGGGCAGCCCCAGCATTTT | CASSLSSGGQPQHF
TRBJ2-1 | TRBD2 | 16 | . | TRBV3-1 | TGTGCCAGCAGCCAAGATGGCGGGGGGCCCCTCAATGAGCAGTTCTTC | CASSQDGGGPLNEQFF
TRBJ2-2 | TRBD2 | 17 | few | TRBV11-2 | TGTGCCAGCAGCTTAAGGGCTAGCGGGAGCATTACCGGGGAGCTGTTTTTT | CASSLRASGSITGELFF
TRBJ2-3 | . | 16 | many | TRBV18 | TGTGCCAGCTCACCACCCGGGGCTAGCTCCACCTTGCCGCAGTATTTT | CASSPPGASSTLPQYF
TRBJ2-5 | . | 15 | few | TRBV5-1 | TGCGCCAGCAGCGTACACCAGGGAGGCCAAGAGACCCAGTACTTC | CASSVHQGGQETQYF
TRBJ1-4 | . | 11 | many | TRBV12-3/TRBV12-4 | TGTGCCAGCACCAAGGATGAAAAACTGTTTTTT | CASTKDEKLFF
TRBJ2-5 | TRBD2 | 16 | few | TRBV6-5 | TGTGCCAGCAGTTACGGTTCGGGAGGAATCCTAGAGACCCAGTACTTC | CASSYGSGGILETQYF